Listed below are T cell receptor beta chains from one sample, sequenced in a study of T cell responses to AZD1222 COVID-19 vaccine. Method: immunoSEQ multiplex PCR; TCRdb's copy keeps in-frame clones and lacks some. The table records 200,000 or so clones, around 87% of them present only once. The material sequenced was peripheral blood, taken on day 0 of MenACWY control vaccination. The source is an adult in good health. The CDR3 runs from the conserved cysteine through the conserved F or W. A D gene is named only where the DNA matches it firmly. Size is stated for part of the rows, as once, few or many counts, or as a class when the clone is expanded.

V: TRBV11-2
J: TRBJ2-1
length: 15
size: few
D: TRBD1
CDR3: CASRLTGTGYNEQFF
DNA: TGTGCCAGCAGGCTCACCGGGACAGGCTACAATGAGCAGTTCTTC

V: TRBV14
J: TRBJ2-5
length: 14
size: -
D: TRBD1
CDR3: CASSPQGVSGTQYF
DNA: TGTGCCAGCAGCCCACAGGGGGTGTCGGGGACCCAGTACTTC

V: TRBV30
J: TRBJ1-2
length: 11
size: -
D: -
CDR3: CACQGGYGYTF
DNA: TGTGCCTGCCAGGGCGGCTATGGCTACACCTTC

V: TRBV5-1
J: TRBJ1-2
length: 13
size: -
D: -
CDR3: CASSPAGDYGYTF
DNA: TGCGCCAGCAGCCCTGCTGGGGACTATGGCTACACCTTC

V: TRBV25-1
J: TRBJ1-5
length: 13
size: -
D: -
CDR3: CASSGRGDQPQHF
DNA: TGTGCCAGCAGTGGACGAGGAGATCAGCCCCAGCATTTT

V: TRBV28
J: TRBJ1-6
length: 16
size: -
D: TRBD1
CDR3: CASRQTGGAGNSPLHF
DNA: TGTGCCAGCAGACAGACAGGGGGCGCGGGTAATTCACCCCTCCACTTT

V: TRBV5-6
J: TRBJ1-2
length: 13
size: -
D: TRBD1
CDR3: CASSLGQDYGYTF
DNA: TGTGCCAGCAGCCTGGGACAGGACTATGGCTACACCTTC

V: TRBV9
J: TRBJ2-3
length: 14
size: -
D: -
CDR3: CASSVEVEADTQYF
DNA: TGTGCCAGCAGCGTAGAAGTGGAGGCAGATACGCAGTATTTT

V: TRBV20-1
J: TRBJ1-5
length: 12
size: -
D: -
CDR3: CSASIRGQPQHF
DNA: TGCAGTGCGAGTATCCGGGGACAGCCCCAGCATTTT

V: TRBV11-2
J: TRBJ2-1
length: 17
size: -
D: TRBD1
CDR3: CASSGQGRGSSYNEQFF
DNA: TGTGCCAGCAGTGGACAGGGAAGGGGGAGCTCCTACAATGAGCAGTTCTTC

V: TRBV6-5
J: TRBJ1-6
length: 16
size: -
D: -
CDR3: CASSYGPSSYNSPLHF
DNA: TGTGCCAGCAGTTACGGACCGAGCTCCTATAATTCACCCCTCCACTTT

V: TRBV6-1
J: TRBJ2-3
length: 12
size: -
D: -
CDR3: CASSEGDTLQYF
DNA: TGTGCCAGCAGTGAGGGGGACACGCTACAGTATTTT

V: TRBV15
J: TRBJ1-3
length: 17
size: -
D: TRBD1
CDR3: CATSRGTGGFSGNTIYF
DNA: TGTGCCACCAGCAGAGGGACAGGGGGCTTCTCTGGAAACACCATATATTTT

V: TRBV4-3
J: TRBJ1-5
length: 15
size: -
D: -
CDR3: CASSPPGGGPTPQHF
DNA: TGCGCCAGCAGCCCTCCGGGGGGAGGTCCGACGCCCCAGCATTTT

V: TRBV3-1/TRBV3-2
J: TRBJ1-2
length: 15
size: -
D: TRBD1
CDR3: CASSRGQGINYGYTF
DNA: TGTGCCAGCAGCCGCGGACAGGGGATAAACTATGGCTACACCTTC

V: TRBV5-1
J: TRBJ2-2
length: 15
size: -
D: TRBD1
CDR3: CASSLGPGGTGELFF
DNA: TGCGCCAGCAGCTTGGGTCCAGGGGGCACCGGGGAGCTGTTTTTT

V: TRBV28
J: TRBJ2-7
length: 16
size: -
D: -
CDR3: CASSLRQGNLRYEQYF
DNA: TGTGCCAGCAGTTTAAGGCAGGGGAATTTGCGCTACGAGCAGTACTTC

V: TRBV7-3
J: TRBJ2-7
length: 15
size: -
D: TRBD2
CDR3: CASSQSAGLQYEQYF
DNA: TGTGCCAGCAGCCAATCAGCGGGATTACAGTACGAGCAGTACTTC

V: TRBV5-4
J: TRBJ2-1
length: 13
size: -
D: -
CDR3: CASSGGDSNEQFF
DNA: TGTGCCAGCAGCGGAGGGGACAGCAATGAGCAGTTCTTC

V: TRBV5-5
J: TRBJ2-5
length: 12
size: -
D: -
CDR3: CASSLSRETQYF
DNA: TGTGCCAGCAGCCTCAGTAGAGAGACCCAGTACTTC

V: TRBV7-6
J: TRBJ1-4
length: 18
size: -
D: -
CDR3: CASSFAGLRTDEGEKLFF
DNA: TGTGCCAGCAGCTTCGCAGGCCTTAGGACCGACGAGGGAGAAAAACTGTTTTTT

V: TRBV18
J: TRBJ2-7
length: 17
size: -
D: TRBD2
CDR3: CASSPAAGGTGSYEQYF
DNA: TGTGCCAGCTCACCGGCAGCGGGGGGCACGGGCTCCTACGAGCAGTACTTC

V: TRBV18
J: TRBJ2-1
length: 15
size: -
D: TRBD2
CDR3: CASSPIAGANNEQFF
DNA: TGTGCCAGCTCACCGATTGCGGGAGCCAACAATGAGCAGTTCTTC

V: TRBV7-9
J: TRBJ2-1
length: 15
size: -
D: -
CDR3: CASSFGPISYNEQFF
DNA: TGTGCCAGCAGCTTTGGGCCCATCTCCTACAATGAGCAGTTCTTC

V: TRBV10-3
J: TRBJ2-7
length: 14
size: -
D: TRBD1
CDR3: CAISETRGRNEQYF
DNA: TGTGCCATCAGTGAGACCAGGGGGCGAAACGAGCAGTACTTC

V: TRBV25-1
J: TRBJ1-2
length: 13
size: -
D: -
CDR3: CASRTPGMGGYTF
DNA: TGTGCCAGCAGAACCCCCGGCATGGGCGGCTACACCTTC

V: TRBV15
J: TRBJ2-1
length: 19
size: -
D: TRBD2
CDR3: CATSRRSGLAGGTYNEQFF
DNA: TGTGCCACCAGCAGAAGATCAGGGCTAGCGGGAGGCACCTACAATGAGCAGTTCTTC

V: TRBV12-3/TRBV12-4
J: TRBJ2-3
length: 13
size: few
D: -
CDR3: CASSRDFEDTQYF
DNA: TGTGCCAGCAGCCGGGACTTCGAGGATACGCAGTATTTT

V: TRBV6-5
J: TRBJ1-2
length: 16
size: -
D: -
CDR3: CASSYRPPGPNYGYTF
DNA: TGTGCCAGCAGTTACCGGCCGCCAGGGCCTAACTATGGCTACACCTTC

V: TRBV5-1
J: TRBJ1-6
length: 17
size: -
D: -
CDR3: CASSLDGSSSYNSPLHF
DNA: TGCGCCAGCAGCTTGGACGGGTCCAGCTCCTATAATTCACCCCTCCACTTT

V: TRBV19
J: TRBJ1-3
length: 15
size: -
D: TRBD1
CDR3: CASRQDRSSGNTIYF
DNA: TGTGCCAGTCGGCAGGACAGGAGCTCTGGAAACACCATATATTTT

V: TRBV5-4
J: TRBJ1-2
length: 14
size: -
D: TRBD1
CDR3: CASSPDRGTYGYTF
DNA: TGTGCCAGCAGCCCGGACAGGGGAACGTATGGCTACACCTTC

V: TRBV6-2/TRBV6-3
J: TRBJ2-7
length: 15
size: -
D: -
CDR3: CASSLGPEIFYEQYF
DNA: TGTGCCAGCAGTTTGGGCCCAGAGATCTTCTACGAGCAGTACTTC

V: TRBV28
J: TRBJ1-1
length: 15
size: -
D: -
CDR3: CASSQPGGAGTEAFF
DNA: TGTGCCAGCAGTCAACCGGGGGGAGCGGGCACTGAAGCTTTCTTT

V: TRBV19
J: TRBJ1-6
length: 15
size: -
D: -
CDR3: CASSIRDRTNSPLHF
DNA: TGTGCCAGTAGTATCCGGGACCGTACTAATTCACCCCTCCACTTT

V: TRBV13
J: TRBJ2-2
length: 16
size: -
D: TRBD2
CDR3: CASSLTSGSSAGELFF
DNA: TGTGCCAGCAGCCTTACTAGCGGGAGTTCAGCCGGGGAGCTGTTTTTT

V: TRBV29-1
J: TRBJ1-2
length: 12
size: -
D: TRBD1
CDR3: CSVAGQGFGYTF
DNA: TGCAGCGTTGCGGGACAGGGATTTGGCTACACCTTC

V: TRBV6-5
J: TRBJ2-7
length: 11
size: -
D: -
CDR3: CASSSGPYQYF
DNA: TGTGCCAGCAGTTCTGGACCATATCAGTACTTC

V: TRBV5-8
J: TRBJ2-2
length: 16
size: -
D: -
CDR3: CASSLGSTSNTGELFF
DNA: TGTGCCAGCAGCTTGGGTTCGACTTCGAACACCGGGGAGCTGTTTTTT

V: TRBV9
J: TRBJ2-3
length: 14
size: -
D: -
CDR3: CASSVEGFVDTQYF
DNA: TGTGCCAGCAGCGTAGAAGGTTTCGTCGATACGCAGTATTTT

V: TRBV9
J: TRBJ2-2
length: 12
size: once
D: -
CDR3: CASSASPGELFF
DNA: TGTGCCAGCAGCGCGAGCCCCGGGGAGCTGTTTTTT

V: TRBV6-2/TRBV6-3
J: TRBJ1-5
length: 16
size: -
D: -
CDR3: CASSYPVIEFNQPQHF
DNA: TGTGCCAGCAGTTACCCGGTGATTGAATTCAATCAGCCCCAGCATTTT

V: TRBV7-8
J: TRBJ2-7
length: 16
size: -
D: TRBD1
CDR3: CASRLSTGGSPYEQYF
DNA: TGTGCCAGCAGGTTATCGACAGGGGGCTCTCCCTACGAGCAGTACTTC

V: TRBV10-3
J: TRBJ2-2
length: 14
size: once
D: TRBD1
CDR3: CAISPQGAGGELFF
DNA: TGTGCCATCAGCCCACAGGGGGCAGGCGGGGAGCTGTTTTTT

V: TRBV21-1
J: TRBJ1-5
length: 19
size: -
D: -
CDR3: CASSIPTWGLMGDHQPQHF
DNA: TGTGCCAGCAGCATACCTACCTGGGGTCTGATGGGGGACCATCAGCCCCAGCATTTT

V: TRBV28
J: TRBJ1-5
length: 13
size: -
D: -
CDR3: CASRGGNNQPQHF
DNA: TGTGCCAGCAGGGGTGGCAACAATCAGCCCCAGCATTTT

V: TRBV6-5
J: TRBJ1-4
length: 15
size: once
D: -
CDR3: CASKGQPATNEKLFF
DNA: TGTGCCAGCAAAGGACAGCCGGCAACTAATGAAAAACTGTTTTTT

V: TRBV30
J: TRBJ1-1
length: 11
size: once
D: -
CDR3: CAWSNVVEAFF
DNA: TGTGCCTGGAGCAATGTGGTTGAAGCTTTCTTT

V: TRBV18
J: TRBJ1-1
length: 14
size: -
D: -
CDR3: CASSPGQQNTEAFF
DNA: TGTGCCAGCTCACCGGGGCAACAGAACACTGAAGCTTTCTTT

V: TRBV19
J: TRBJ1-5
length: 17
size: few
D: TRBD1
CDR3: CASSIGAGTGYPRPQHF
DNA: TGTGCCAGTAGTATAGGAGCCGGGACAGGGTACCCCCGGCCCCAGCATTTT

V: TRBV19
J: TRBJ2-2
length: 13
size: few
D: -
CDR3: CASKLANTGELFF
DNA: TGTGCCAGTAAACTTGCGAACACCGGGGAGCTGTTTTTT